A selection of T cell receptor beta chains follows, all from one sample in a study of shared clonotypes between healthy human individuals. The protocol was immunoSEQ multiplex PCR, while the TCRdb copy is restricted to in-frame clones and leaves out a portion. This table has 2 million to 2.5 million clones, 85% to 95% appearing once. Material: naive CD4+ T cells sorted from blood. Source of these receptors: a man younger than 30 in good health. Each CDR3 is given with its conserved first and last residue. D genes are given only for firm matches. Not all rows give a size; the values are once, few, many and, for expanded clones, a class.

J gene | D gene | clone size | V gene | CDR3 DNA | CDR3 protein
TRBJ2-7 | . | . | TRBV30 | TGTGCCTGGAGTACAGGTGATATGAGTTACGAGCAGTACTTC | CAWSTGDMSYEQYF
TRBJ2-2 | TRBD2 | . | TRBV14 | TGTGCCAGCAGCCCTCGACTAGCGGGGACCGCGAACACCGGGGAGCTGTTTTTT | CASSPRLAGTANTGELFF
TRBJ2-5 | TRBD1 | . | TRBV10-3 | TGTGCCATCATGAAGGACAGGGGGCTTGTAGAGACCCAGTACTTC | CAIMKDRGLVETQYF
TRBJ2-2 | . | . | TRBV15 | TGTGCCACCAGCAGAGATACACTCTGGGAGCTGTTTTTT | CATSRDTLWELFF
TRBJ1-1 | TRBD1 | . | TRBV6-1 | TGTGCCAGCAGTGACGGGACAGGGGGGACTGAAGCTTTCTTT | CASSDGTGGTEAFF
TRBJ2-7 | . | . | TRBV7-2 | TGTGCCAGCAGCTCCGGGATTTTCGAGCAGTACTTC | CASSSGIFEQYF
TRBJ1-2 | TRBD1 | . | TRBV6-1 | TGTGCCAGCAGTCCCGGGACAGGGATAGGCTACACCTTC | CASSPGTGIGYTF
TRBJ1-1 | . | . | TRBV29-1 | TGCAGCGTTTTACAAAGACTCAACACTGAAGCTTTCTTT | CSVLQRLNTEAFF
TRBJ2-7 | . | . | TRBV5-4 | TGTGCCAGCAGCTCCATCGGGGACGAGCAGTACTTC | CASSSIGDEQYF
TRBJ1-6 | . | . | TRBV6-5 | TGTGCCACCCGAAACAGGGAGTTTTCACCCCTCCACTTT | CATRNREFSPLHF
TRBJ2-4 | . | once | TRBV7-2 | TGTGCCAGCAGCCACACCGTGGGGACCCACGTTGGCAAAAACATTCAGTACTTC | CASSHTVGTHVGKNIQYF
TRBJ2-6 | . | . | TRBV7-8 | TGTGCCAGCAGCTTAGGCAGGATAGGCGGGGCCAACGTCCTGACTTTC | CASSLGRIGGANVLTF
TRBJ1-3 | . | . | TRBV5-4 | TGTGCCAGCAGCTATGCAGGAGGTGGGGCTGGAAACACCATATATTTT | CASSYAGGGAGNTIYF
TRBJ1-4 | TRBD1 | . | TRBV7-8 | TGTGCCAGCAGGGCCGGGACAGCTGCAACTAATGAAAAACTGTTTTTT | CASRAGTAATNEKLFF
TRBJ2-5 | TRBD2 | . | TRBV7-2 | TGTGCCAGCAGCTTAGGTCTAGCGGGAGGGAGGGAGACCCAGTACTTC | CASSLGLAGGRETQYF
TRBJ1-3 | . | once | TRBV6-5 | TGTGCCAGCAGTTCGAATTGGGGATTTGGAAACACCATATATTTT | CASSSNWGFGNTIYF
TRBJ2-2 | TRBD1 | . | TRBV6-5 | TGTGCCAGCAGCCCGACAGGGGGCGAGGAGCTGTTTTTT | CASSPTGGEELFF
TRBJ2-1 | . | . | TRBV6-5 | TGTGCCAGCAATCTCGGAAGTTACAATGAGCAGTTCTTC | CASNLGSYNEQFF
TRBJ1-5 | . | . | TRBV2 | TGTGCCAGCAGTGATGGTGGCAATCAGCCCCAGCATTTT | CASSDGGNQPQHF
TRBJ2-5 | TRBD1 | . | TRBV9 | TGTGCCAGCAGCGTAGCCGGGACAGACCAAGAGACCCAGTACTTC | CASSVAGTDQETQYF